The rows below give T cell receptor beta chains drawn from one sample of a study of T cells in Graves' hyperthyroidism and ophthalmopathy. In TCRdb, the multiplex PCR reads were re-called with MiXCR into one record per CDR3 protein. The sample contains roughly 500,000 distinct CDR3 sequences, approximately 25% of which appear only once. Sequences were obtained from blood. The receptors were gathered from a woman aged 30 to 39 with Graves' ophthalmopathy. The CDR3 runs from the conserved cysteine through the conserved F or W. Clone size appears in some rows only: once, few, many, or a class for an expanded clone.

len: 13
v_gene: TRBV4-2
abundance: many
j_gene: TRBJ2-7
CDR3aa: CASSQDFGYEQYF

len: 15
v_gene: TRBV19
abundance: -
j_gene: TRBJ1-2
CDR3aa: CATKRGKGANYGYTF

len: 18
v_gene: TRBV19
abundance: -
j_gene: TRBJ2-7
CDR3aa: CASSIRVLTGAIPLEQYF

len: 14
v_gene: TRBV12-3/TRBV12-4
abundance: many
j_gene: TRBJ2-7
CDR3aa: CASSYLGDTYEQYF

len: 14
v_gene: TRBV7-8
abundance: -
j_gene: TRBJ2-7
CDR3aa: CASSFWGQNYEQYF

len: 17
v_gene: TRBV12-3/TRBV12-4
abundance: many
j_gene: TRBJ2-5
CDR3aa: CASSFSLAGELSMAQYF

len: 17
v_gene: TRBV6-1
abundance: -
j_gene: TRBJ1-1
CDR3aa: CASIPRWGVLTNTEAFF

len: 14
v_gene: TRBV2
abundance: -
j_gene: TRBJ1-4
CDR3aa: CASTSDRGNEKLFF

len: 15
v_gene: TRBV19
abundance: many
j_gene: TRBJ1-5
CDR3aa: CASSIVSDSNQPQHF

len: 15
v_gene: TRBV10-3
abundance: few
j_gene: TRBJ1-2
CDR3aa: CAISESTEGFYGYTF

len: 13
v_gene: TRBV2
abundance: -
j_gene: TRBJ2-5
CDR3aa: CASSVLARETQYF

len: 19
v_gene: TRBV11-1
abundance: -
j_gene: TRBJ1-1
CDR3aa: CASSLAHGLESRGRDEAFF

len: 15
v_gene: TRBV11-1
abundance: many
j_gene: TRBJ2-2
CDR3aa: CASSLIDGNTGELFF

len: 13
v_gene: TRBV30
abundance: -
j_gene: TRBJ2-7
CDR3aa: CAWSGDSPYEQYF

len: 10
v_gene: TRBV20-1
abundance: many
j_gene: TRBJ2-5
CDR3aa: CSARQETQYF

len: 13
v_gene: TRBV28
abundance: -
j_gene: TRBJ2-7
CDR3aa: CASMGGQGHEQYF

len: 14
v_gene: TRBV11-1
abundance: many
j_gene: TRBJ1-5
CDR3aa: CASSPRVVDQPQHF

len: 13
v_gene: TRBV6-1
abundance: few
j_gene: TRBJ1-1
CDR3aa: CASRLELNTEAFF

len: 10
v_gene: TRBV20-1
abundance: many
j_gene: TRBJ2-7
CDR3aa: CSAGTYEQYF

len: 14
v_gene: TRBV27
abundance: -
j_gene: TRBJ1-2
CDR3aa: CASNPLGRTGGYTF

len: 13
v_gene: TRBV20-1
abundance: many
j_gene: TRBJ2-7
CDR3aa: CSASGQGYYEQYF

len: 15
v_gene: TRBV20-1
abundance: -
j_gene: TRBJ1-5
CDR3aa: CSVRPAAYSNQPQHF

len: 14
v_gene: TRBV27
abundance: many
j_gene: TRBJ1-3
CDR3aa: CASSSYRAGNTIYF

len: 14
v_gene: TRBV6-5
abundance: many
j_gene: TRBJ1-1
CDR3aa: CASSYSGRNTEACF

len: 15
v_gene: TRBV20-1
abundance: few
j_gene: TRBJ2-7
CDR3aa: CSARLTSQSSYEQYF

len: 13
v_gene: TRBV20-1
abundance: many
j_gene: TRBJ1-2
CDR3aa: CSAGQGSKDGYTF

len: 14
v_gene: TRBV28
abundance: -
j_gene: TRBJ1-5
CDR3aa: CASSLGGGRQPQHF

len: 17
v_gene: TRBV11-1
abundance: few
j_gene: TRBJ2-7
CDR3aa: CASSLAPGLAGAYEQYF

len: 14
v_gene: TRBV20-1
abundance: -
j_gene: TRBJ2-7
CDR3aa: CSASGTPPLREQYF

len: 15
v_gene: TRBV13
abundance: many
j_gene: TRBJ2-5
CDR3aa: CASSPYAGDAETQYF

len: 13
v_gene: TRBV30
abundance: few
j_gene: TRBJ1-5
CDR3aa: CAWGIQGGQPQHF

len: 14
v_gene: TRBV12-3/TRBV12-4
abundance: few
j_gene: TRBJ2-7
CDR3aa: CASSVTALGYEQYF

len: 12
v_gene: TRBV6-1
abundance: -
j_gene: TRBJ1-2
CDR3aa: CASVGQNYGYTF

len: 15
v_gene: TRBV6-5
abundance: many
j_gene: TRBJ1-3
CDR3aa: CASSYSGAPGNTIYF

len: 15
v_gene: TRBV7-2
abundance: -
j_gene: TRBJ2-5
CDR3aa: CASSASITRRETQYF

len: 14
v_gene: TRBV11-1
abundance: few
j_gene: TRBJ2-7
CDR3aa: CASSFWTGGYEQYF

len: 13
v_gene: TRBV12-3/TRBV12-4
abundance: -
j_gene: TRBJ1-2
CDR3aa: CASTPTGYNGYTF

len: 15
v_gene: TRBV29-1
abundance: -
j_gene: TRBJ2-2
CDR3aa: CSVVGASTNTGELFF

len: 14
v_gene: TRBV27
abundance: many
j_gene: TRBJ1-2
CDR3aa: CASSPDVQWGGYTF

len: 14
v_gene: TRBV5-4
abundance: -
j_gene: TRBJ1-1
CDR3aa: CASSSGTLYTEAFF

len: 15
v_gene: TRBV15
abundance: few
j_gene: TRBJ1-1
CDR3aa: CATSRYRGRLSEAFF